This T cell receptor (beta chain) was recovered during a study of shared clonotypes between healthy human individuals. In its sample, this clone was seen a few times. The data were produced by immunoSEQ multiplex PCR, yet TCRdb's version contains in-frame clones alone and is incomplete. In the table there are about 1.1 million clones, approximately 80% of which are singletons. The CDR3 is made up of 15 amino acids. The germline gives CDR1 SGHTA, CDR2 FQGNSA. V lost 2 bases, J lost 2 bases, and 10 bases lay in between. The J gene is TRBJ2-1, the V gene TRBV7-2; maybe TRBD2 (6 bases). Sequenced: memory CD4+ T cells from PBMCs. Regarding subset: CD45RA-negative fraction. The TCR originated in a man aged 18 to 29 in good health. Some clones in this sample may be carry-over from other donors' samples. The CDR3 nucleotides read TGTGCCAGCAGCTTAAGGCGGGACCCCTACAATGAGCAGTTCTTC. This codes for CASSLRRDPYNEQFF.